This is a list of T cell receptor beta chains from one sample in a study of Ad26.COV2.S vaccination and SARS-CoV-2 variants. Produced via immunoSEQ multiplex PCR; TCRdb's table is partial and in-frame only. The table includes over 200,000 clones, roughly 90% detected once. The source was peripheral blood, collected in a trial of Ad26.COV2.S vaccine versus placebo. The receptor set was obtained from a person between 18 and 59 years old who received the Ad26.COV2.S COVID-19 vaccine or a placebo. The CDR3 runs from the conserved cysteine through the conserved F or W. The order of the fields is D gene, V gene, J gene, clone size, CDR3 DNA, CDR3 protein. D genes are given only for firm matches. A row's size may be missing; if present it is once, few, many or a size class.

TRBD1	TRBV6-5	TRBJ1-1	medium-sized	TGTGCCAGCAGTTCCGGACAGGGTCAAGCTTTCTTT	CASSSGQGQAFF
TRBD1	TRBV5-1	TRBJ1-5	few	TGCGCCAGCAGCAGAACAGGGGGAGTGGATCAGCCCCAGCATTTT	CASSRTGGVDQPQHF
-	TRBV23-1	TRBJ2-5	-	TGCGCCAGCAGTCCACGCCGGGCAGAGACCCAGTACTTC	CASSPRRAETQYF
-	TRBV5-5	TRBJ1-2	-	TGTGCCAGCAGCTGGGGACCATTGGAGGGCTACACCTTC	CASSWGPLEGYTF
-	TRBV7-2	TRBJ2-7	-	TGTGCCAGCAGCTTAGAGAAGGTTGCGCGGGAGCAGTACTTC	CASSLEKVAREQYF
-	TRBV18	TRBJ2-7	-	TGTGCCAGCTCACAGTCCTTTGGCTCCGCGCGCCAATACGAGCAGTACTTC	CASSQSFGSARQYEQYF
TRBD1	TRBV6-4	TRBJ2-3	-	TGTGCCAGCAGTGACGGGCGACAGGGGGGAGATACGCAGTATTTT	CASSDGRQGGDTQYF
-	TRBV27	TRBJ2-2	-	TGTGCCAGCAGTCGCAGGACTGCCACCGGGGAGCTGTTTTTT	CASSRRTATGELFF
-	TRBV6-1	TRBJ1-5	-	TGTGCCAGCAGTGAACAAGTGGGTCAGCCCCAGCATTTT	CASSEQVGQPQHF
-	TRBV6-4	TRBJ2-1	-	TGTGCCAGCTCCTCCCTCGGCGGGGCCTACAATGAGCAGTTCTTC	CASSSLGGAYNEQFF
TRBD1	TRBV5-1	TRBJ1-1	-	TGCGCCAGCACCTTACGACCCTCGGGACAGGGGAACACTGAAGCTTTCTTT	CASTLRPSGQGNTEAFF
TRBD2	TRBV19	TRBJ2-1	once	TGTGCCAGTAGTCTACTTGGCGGGGGGCACTCCTACAATGAGCAGTTCTTC	CASSLLGGGHSYNEQFF
-	TRBV3-1/TRBV3-2	TRBJ1-1	-	TGTGCCAGCAGCCTCAGAGGACAGTTCTACACTGAAGCTTTCTTT	CASSLRGQFYTEAFF
TRBD2	TRBV5-1	TRBJ2-1	-	TGCGCCAGCAGCTTGTTGGCCCTAGCGGGGGGGCGTGGGGTCTTC	CASSLLALAGGRGVF
-	TRBV11-2	TRBJ1-1	-	TGTGCCAGCAGCTTAGCGGTGGGAGATGAAGCTTTCTTT	CASSLAVGDEAFF
TRBD2	TRBV11-2	TRBJ2-7	-	TGTGCCAGCAGCTTAGCGCCCCGCGGGAGGGGGTACGAGCAGTACTTC	CASSLAPRGRGYEQYF
-	TRBV2	TRBJ2-1	-	TGTGCCAGCAGTGCAGGGAATGAGCAGTTCTTC	CASSAGNEQFF
TRBD1	TRBV5-1	TRBJ1-3	-	TGCGCCAGCAGCTTCGGGCAGGGGGCGCGAGGAAACACCATATATTTT	CASSFGQGARGNTIYF
-	TRBV18	TRBJ1-3	-	TGTGCCAGCTCCCCTTACCAGTCAAGCTCTGGAAACACCATATATTTT	CASSPYQSSSGNTIYF
-	TRBV4-3	TRBJ2-7	few	TGCGCCAGCAGCCAAGATCGGTCCTACGAGCAGTACTTC	CASSQDRSYEQYF
-	TRBV5-6	TRBJ1-1	once	TGTGCCAGCAGCCCGCGGGCTGCCACTGAAGCTTTCTTT	CASSPRAATEAFF
TRBD1	TRBV6-5	TRBJ1-3	-	TGTGCCAGCAGCCCCGCAGGGGGTCCTGGAAACACCATATATTTT	CASSPAGGPGNTIYF
TRBD1	TRBV4-1	TRBJ2-7	-	TGCGCCAGCAGCCAAGTGGTCTCGACAGGGGCCTACGAGCAGTACTTC	CASSQVVSTGAYEQYF
-	TRBV15	TRBJ1-1	few	TGTGCCACCAGCAGAGATATGGGGAGGGTCACACCTGAAGCTTTCTTT	CATSRDMGRVTPEAFF
-	TRBV10-3	TRBJ1-5	once	TGTGCCATCAGTGAATCCGAAGGTGGTCAGCCCCAGCATTTT	CAISESEGGQPQHF
-	TRBV9	TRBJ1-1	-	TGTGCCAGCAGCCTTGAGTCGGATTTTAGCACTGAAGCTTTCTTT	CASSLESDFSTEAFF
-	TRBV6-5	TRBJ2-5	-	TGTGCCAGCAGCCGGACGGCCCAGGGACAAGAGACCCAGTACTTC	CASSRTAQGQETQYF
-	TRBV21-1	TRBJ2-3	-	TGTGCCAGACCCTTTCGTGGGGGGACTAGCGACAATCAATCCCCCACAGATACGCAGTATTTT	CARPFRGGTSDNQSPTDTQYF
TRBD2	TRBV7-6	TRBJ2-7	-	TGTGCCAGCAGCCGCGGGGGGGTTCTCCACGAGCAGTACTTC	CASSRGGVLHEQYF
-	TRBV5-8	TRBJ1-3	-	TGTGCCAGCAGCTTGAAAGGGGGGCTAGGAGGAAACACCATATATTTT	CASSLKGGLGGNTIYF
-	TRBV28	TRBJ1-1	-	TGTGCCAGCAGATGGTTGACTGAAGCTTTCTTT	CASRWLTEAFF
TRBD1	TRBV19	TRBJ2-7	few	TGTGCCAGTAGTATAGATACTGGACAGGGGGTTTACGAGCAGTACTTC	CASSIDTGQGVYEQYF
TRBD2	TRBV4-1	TRBJ2-1	-	TGCGCCAGCAGCCAAGAGGCCCTCGGGGGGTCCCCCTACAATGAGCAGTTCTTC	CASSQEALGGSPYNEQFF
TRBD2	TRBV5-8	TRBJ2-5	-	TGTGCCAGCAGCTCCGGGGGGGGAAAGACCCAGTACTTC	CASSSGGGKTQYF
-	TRBV3-1/TRBV3-2	TRBJ2-1	-	TGTGCCAGCAGCCAGAGCGGATCCTACAATGAGCAGTTCTTC	CASSQSGSYNEQFF
-	TRBV7-9	TRBJ1-1	-	TGTGCCAGCAGCCCCCGGGGCAGGGACACTGAAGCTTTCTTT	CASSPRGRDTEAFF
-	TRBV30	TRBJ1-6	few	TGTGCCTGCGGCAGGGTAAATTCACCCCTCCACTTT	CACGRVNSPLHF
-	TRBV24-1	TRBJ1-2	-	TGTGCCACCAGTGATTTACGATCCAACTATGGCTACACCTTC	CATSDLRSNYGYTF
TRBD1	TRBV7-2	TRBJ2-3	once	TGTGCCAGCAGCTCGGGACAGGGAGGAGATACGCAGTATTTT	CASSSGQGGDTQYF
-	TRBV9	TRBJ2-7	-	TGTGCCAGCAGCGTAGCTAGCAGCTCCTACGAGCAGTACTTC	CASSVASSSYEQYF
-	TRBV6-5	TRBJ2-7	-	TGTGCCAGCAGTTACCAGCGCAGGGGCGGTGGCGAGCAGTACTTC	CASSYQRRGGGEQYF
-	TRBV27	TRBJ2-1	-	TGTGCCAGCAGTCCCCTTGGGTCCGGTTACAATGAGCAGTTCTTC	CASSPLGSGYNEQFF
-	TRBV10-3	TRBJ2-7	-	TGTGCCATCAGTCAGGGTTACGAGCAGTACTTC	CAISQGYEQYF